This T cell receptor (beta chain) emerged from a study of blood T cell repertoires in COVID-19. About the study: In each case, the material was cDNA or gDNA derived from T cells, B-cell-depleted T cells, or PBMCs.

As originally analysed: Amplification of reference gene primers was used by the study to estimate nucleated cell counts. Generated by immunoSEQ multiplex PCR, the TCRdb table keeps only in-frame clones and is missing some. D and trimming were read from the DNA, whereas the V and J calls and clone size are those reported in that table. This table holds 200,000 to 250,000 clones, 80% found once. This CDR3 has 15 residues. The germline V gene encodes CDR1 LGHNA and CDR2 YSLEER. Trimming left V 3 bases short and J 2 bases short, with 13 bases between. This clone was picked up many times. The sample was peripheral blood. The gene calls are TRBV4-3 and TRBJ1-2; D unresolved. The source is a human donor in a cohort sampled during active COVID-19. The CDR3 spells CASSHTQIWNYGYTF. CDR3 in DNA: TGCGCCAGCAGCCATACACAGATCTGGAACTATGGCTACACCTTC.